Presented here are 30 T cell receptor beta chains from one specimen sequenced in a study of blood T cell repertoires in COVID-19. Assay: immunoSEQ multiplex PCR; the TCRdb copy retains only in-frame clones and omits some. This table has around 140,000 clones, over 70% appearing once. Source material: PBMCs or T cells enriched from blood (not recorded which). These receptors originate from a man aged 55 to 70 who had recovered from COVID-19.

This clone has a handful of counts. The chain combines TRBV6-5 with TRBJ1-6, with 7 bases that match TRBD1. This CDR3 is 15 amino acids long. Germline CDR1 MNHEY, CDR2 SVGAGI. J lost 8 bases, V lost 7 bases, and 11 bases had no gene match. CDR3 sequence: CASKSHRGGYSPLHF. For the CDR3, the DNA is TGTGCCAGCAAGTCTCACAGGGGAGGATATTCACCCCTCCACTTT.

CDR3 DNA: TGTGCCATCAGTGACTCGTCGGGACAGAGGACCTACGAGCAGTACTTC. This gives the protein CAISDSSGQRTYEQYF. The chain combines TRBV10-3 with TRBJ2-7, with 7 bases aligning to TRBD1. Germline CDR1 and CDR2: ENHRY and SYGVKD. V lost 3 bases and J lost 2; bases outside the gene matches: 10. The CDR3 extends over 16 amino acids.

The rearrangement uses TRBV5-4 and TRBJ2-2, with TRBD2 matching 7 bases. Germline-derived CDR1 and CDR2 are SGHNT and YYREEE (reference sequence). Trimming took 4 bases from V and 5 from J; bases not matched to a gene: 11. CDR3 size: 16 residues. The CDR3 is CASSDISGRGTGELFF. The CDR3 DNA is TGTGCCAGCAGCGACATTTCTGGGAGGGGAACCGGGGAGCTGTTTTTT.

The J gene is TRBJ2-7, the V gene TRBV7-8; TRBD2 matches 14 bases. The CDR3 length is 16 residues. J gave up 3 bases and V 5 bases, and 6 bases lay outside the gene matches. Germline V gives CDR1 SGHVS, CDR2 FQNEAQ. CDR3 sequence (DNA): TGTGCCAGCAGCCGGACTAGCGGGGGGACCATCTACGAGCAGTACTTC. Amino acids: CASSRTSGGTIYEQYF. The full variable domain, completed using reference TRBV7-8 and TRBJ2-7, is GAGVSQSPRYKVAKRGQDVALRCDPISGHVSLFWYQQALGQGPEFLTYFQNEAQLDKSGLPSDRFFAERPEGSVSTLKIQRTQQEDSAVYLCASSRTSGGTIYEQYFGPGTRLTVT.

The chain combines TRBV5-5 with TRBJ1-6; a weak D match, TRBD1 (6 bases). This CDR3 contains 15 residues. The V and J ends lost 5 bases and 2 bases respectively, with 11 bases between them. Germline V CDR1 and CDR2: SGHKS, YYEKEE (reference sequence). The DNA for the CDR3 is TGTGCCAGCAGTCCAGACAGGACCTATAATTCACCCCTCCACTTT. It yields the protein CASSPDRTYNSPLHF.

The genes are TRBV27 and TRBJ2-7, with 12 bases fitting TRBD2. J lost 4 bases, V lost 3 bases, and 4 bases had no gene match. Germline CDR1 MNHEY, CDR2 SMNVEV (reference sequence). CDR3 length: 15 residues. DNA for the CDR3: TGTGCCAGCAGTTTGTTTCTAGCGGGAGGGTACGAGCAGTACTTC. This sequence encodes CASSLFLAGGYEQYF.

The rearrangement joins TRBV13 to TRBJ1-2; 7 nucleotides agree with TRBD1. The CDR3 spans 16 residues. V shed 5 bases, J shed 4 bases, and the junction held 13 bases outside the gene matches. Per germline, CDR1 PRHDT and CDR2 FYEKMQ (reference sequence). CDR3 sequence reads: CASSPTRTGVSYGYTF. CDR3 bases: TGTGCCAGCAGCCCGACCCGAACAGGGGTTTCCTATGGCTACACCTTC.

The chain has TRBV5-1 and TRBJ2-7, with D uncertain. The V end lost 1 base, the J end lost 5 bases, and 13 bases lay between the germline ends. CDR3 length: 14 residues. The germline V gene encodes CDR1 SGHRS and CDR2 YFSETQ. The CDR3 protein is CASSLKVRQHEQYF. In nucleotides, the CDR3 is TGCGCCAGCAGCTTGAAGGTCCGACAACACGAGCAGTACTTC.

J is TRBJ2-2 and V is TRBV2, with 8 bases identical to TRBD2. Germline V gene lookup returns CDR1 SNHLY and CDR2 FYNNEI. CDR3 length: 15 amino acids. J was trimmed by 5 bases and V by 6 bases; bases with no gene match: 8. The CDR3: CASSGSGSWTGELFF. The DNA for the CDR3 is TGTGCCAGCAGCGGCAGCGGGAGTTGGACCGGGGAGCTGTTTTTT.

The genes are TRBV5-6 and TRBJ1-1, with 8 bases matching TRBD1. Germline CDR1 and CDR2: SGHDT and YYEEEE. V lost 3 bases and J lost 3; bases outside the gene matches: 10. CDR3 size: 16 residues. CDR3 nucleotide sequence: TGTGCCAGCAGCTCGGATCAGGGGGCTGCTTACACTGAAGCTTTCTTT. It codes for CASSSDQGAAYTEAFF.

The chain combines TRBV5-1 with TRBJ1-1, with TRBD1 matching over 8 bases. Unmatched junction bases numbered 15, after V lost 5 bases and J lost 3 bases. The CDR3 loop spans 17 amino acids. Germline assignment: CDR1 SGHRS and CDR2 YFSETQ. The CDR3 is CASSPLPAGQGDTEAFF. Written as DNA, the CDR3 is TGCGCCAGCAGTCCACTCCCGGCCGGACAGGGCGACACTGAAGCTTTCTTT. The full variable domain, its missing parts supplied by reference TRBV5-1 and TRBJ1-1, is KAGVTQTPRYLIKTRGQQVTLSCSPISGHRSVSWYQQTPGQGLQFLFEYFSETQRNKGNFPGRFSGRQFSNSRSEMNVSTLELGDSALYLCASSPLPAGQGDTEAFFGQGTRLTVV.

The CDR3 here is CASSRPTGSLNSPLHF. The CDR3 bases are TGTGCCAGCAGTCGACCGACAGGGTCTCTTAATTCACCCCTCCACTTT. V is TRBV2 and J is TRBJ1-6; 7 bases fit TRBD1. Germline CDR1 reads SNHLY; CDR2 reads FYNNEI. This CDR3 has 16 amino acids. The V segment lost 5 bases and the J segment 6 bases; nucleotides outside the gene matches: 10.

The V gene is TRBV27, the J gene TRBJ2-2, with TRBD1 matching over 7 bases. Germline V gene data show CDR1 as MNHEY and CDR2 as SMNVEV (reference sequence). Trimming took 6 bases from V and 0 from J; bases not matched to a gene: 4. The CDR3 sequence is 15 residues long. The DNA of the CDR3 is TGTGCCAGCAGGCCCGGGACAGCGAACACCGGGGAGCTGTTTTTT. This sequence encodes CASRPGTANTGELFF.

The V and J genes are TRBV19 and TRBJ1-4; no reliable D call. CDR3 length: 12 residues. Germline V gene sequence: CDR1 LNHDA, CDR2 SQIVND (reference sequence). V lost 7 bases, J lost 14 bases, and 17 bases lay in between. This CDR3 reads CASTYPGRLLFF. For the CDR3, the DNA is TGTGCCAGTACCTATCCGGGAAGGCTCCTGTTTTTT.

The chain recombines TRBV12-3 or TRBV12-4 with TRBJ2-7; D is unresolved. V was pared by 3 bases and J by 5 bases, with 11 bases between. This CDR3 has 13 residues. The CDR3 reads CASSFLQEHEQYF. The CDR3 nucleotides are TGTGCCAGCAGTTTCCTTCAGGAACACGAGCAGTACTTC.

The V and J genes are TRBV19 and TRBJ2-5, with 9 bases aligning to TRBD1. The CDR3 runs 15 residues. Per the germline V gene, CDR1 is LNHDA and CDR2 is SQIVND (reference sequence). With 1 base clipped from V and 2 bases from J, the junction kept 2 bases outside the gene matches. The CDR3 sequence is CASSIVGTGQETQYF. DNA for the CDR3: TGTGCCAGTAGTATAGTTGGGACAGGGCAAGAGACCCAGTACTTC. Using reference TRBV19 and TRBJ2-5 for the parts outside the CDR3, the full variable domain is DGGITQSPKYLFRKEGQNVTLSCEQNLNHDAMYWYRQDPGQGLRLIYYSQIVNDFQKGDIAEGYSVSREKKESFPLTVTSAQKNPTAFYLCASSIVGTGQETQYFGPGTRLLVL.

The CDR3 coding sequence is TGTGCCAGCAGTGAGACGACAGGGGAGCTGTTTTTT. Its protein is CASSETTGELFF. V usage is TRBV6-1 and J usage is TRBJ2-2; D gene ambiguous. CDR1 MNHNS and CDR2 SASEGT come from the germline V gene. The CDR3 covers 12 residues. Trimming pared 3 bases from V and 8 bases from J, leaving 7 bases between.

This chain connects TRBV2 to TRBJ1-3; maybe TRBD1 (6 bases). The CDR3 spans 15 residues. V lost 4 bases, J lost 0 bases, and 10 bases lay in between. CDR1 and CDR2 (germline): SNHLY, FYNNEI. The CDR3 loop is CASSASTGSGNTIYF. Written as DNA, the CDR3 is TGTGCCAGCAGTGCTTCGACAGGCTCTGGAAACACCATATATTTT. Together with reference TRBV2 and TRBJ1-3, the CDR3 gives the full variable domain: EPEVTQTPSHQVTQMGQEVILRCVPISNHLYFYWYRQILGQKVEFLVSFYNNEISEKSEIFDDQFSVERPDGSNFTLKIRSTKLEDSAMYFCASSASTGSGNTIYFGEGSWLTVV.

This CDR3 reads CASSMGLAGNPSYNEQFF. CDR3 DNA: TGTGCCAGCAGCATGGGACTAGCGGGTAATCCCTCCTACAATGAGCAGTTCTTC. The genes are TRBV5-4 and TRBJ2-1, with 12 bases identical to TRBD2. The germline V gene has CDR1 SGHNT and CDR2 YYREEE (reference sequence). Trimming took 4 bases from V and 0 from J; bases not matched to a gene: 8. This CDR3 region has 18 residues.

J is TRBJ2-7 and V is TRBV2; 8 positions agree with TRBD1. The length of the CDR3 is 12 residues. Germline V CDR1 and CDR2: SNHLY, FYNNEI. V lost 7 bases to trimming and J lost 5 bases; unmatched junction nucleotides: 4. CDR3 DNA: TGTGCCAGCAAGACAGGGGTCAACGAGCAGTACTTC. Amino acid sequence: CASKTGVNEQYF.

This chain connects TRBV5-4 to TRBJ1-1; 9 bases line up with TRBD1. Germline V CDR1 and CDR2: SGHNT, YYREEE (reference sequence). J gave up 0 bases and V 4 bases, and 4 bases lay outside the gene matches. The CDR3 has 15 residues. The CDR3 region is CASSADRGMNTEAFF. The CDR3 DNA follows: TGTGCCAGCAGCGCGGACAGGGGAATGAACACTGAAGCTTTCTTT.

The chain joins TRBV6-5 to TRBJ1-4; the D gene is possibly TRBD1 (5 bases). V lost 5 bases, J lost 5 bases, and 15 bases lay in between. CDR1 and CDR2 (germline): MNHEY, SVGAGI. The CDR3 sequence is 15 residues long. The CDR3 DNA sequence: TGTGCCAGCAGTAGGGGAGGGGCAGACAATGAAAAACTGTTTTTT. Translated, it gives CASSRGGADNEKLFF.

This chain links TRBV2 with TRBJ2-5, with D maybe TRBD2 (5 bases). V was shortened by 5 bases and J by 5 bases, with 12 bases between the two germline ends. The CDR3 is 13 amino acids. Germline CDR1 reads SNHLY; CDR2 reads FYNNEI. DNA of the CDR3: TGTGCCAGCAGTACCACTAGTGTTGAGACCCAGTACTTC. Amino acid sequence: CASSTTSVETQYF.

The chain has TRBV20-1 and TRBJ2-2; 8 bases line up with TRBD2. The CDR3 is 13 amino acids. Germline values: CDR1 DFQATT, CDR2 SNEGSKA (reference sequence). The J segment lost 9 bases and the V segment lost 3 bases, leaving 6 bases of the junction unmatched. CDR3 loop: CSASIGGGRELFF. The CDR3 region has the DNA TGCAGTGCTAGTATCGGGGGGGGAAGGGAGCTGTTTTTT.

This clone showed up just once. The V and J genes are TRBV4-1 and TRBJ2-2; 7 bases map to TRBD2. There are 15 residues in the CDR3. The germline gives CDR1 MGHRA, CDR2 YSYEKL. Unmatched junction bases numbered 7, after V lost 4 bases and J lost 5 bases. CDR3 in amino acids: CASSREGALTGELFF. The CDR3 DNA follows: TGCGCCAGCAGCCGGGAGGGAGCGCTAACCGGGGAGCTGTTTTTT.

The chain uses TRBV18 and TRBJ1-2, with D maybe TRBD1 (5 bases). In germline, CDR1 is KGHSH, CDR2 LQKENI. V dropped 5 bases and J dropped 5 bases, with 9 bases sitting between them. There are 12 residues in the CDR3. The CDR3 spells CASSGTAYGYTF. The CDR3 nucleotides read TGTGCCAGCTCAGGGACTGCATATGGCTACACCTTC.

On this clone: The junction departs from the called germline gene at one end, perhaps through a read error. The rearrangement links TRBV7-9 to TRBJ1-1, with D possibly TRBD1 on 6 matching bases. CDR3 length: 13 residues. CDR1 SEHNR and CDR2 FQNEAQ come from the germline V gene (reference sequence). The CDR3 DNA reads as TGTGCCAGCAGCTCAAAGGGGGACGAGCGACCGGGATTT. Amino acid sequence: CASSSKGDERPGF. The entire variable domain, with the rest obtained from reference TRBV7-9 and TRBJ1-1, is as follows: DTGVSQNPRHKITKRGQNVTFRCDPISEHNRLYWYRQTLGQGPEFLTYFQNEAQLEKSRLLSDRFSAERPKGSFSTLEIQRTEQGDSAMYLCASSSKGDERPGFGQGTRLTVV.

The V gene is TRBV2, the J gene TRBJ1-1; D gene unclear. Trimming pared 7 bases from V and 0 bases from J, leaving 9 bases between. The CDR3 contains 13 residues. From germline, CDR1 is SNHLY and CDR2 FYNNEI. CDR3 coding DNA: TGTGCCAGCACCGGGAGCATGAACACTGAAGCTTTCTTT. Amino acids: CASTGSMNTEAFF.

The chain is built from TRBV3-1 (or the pseudogene TRBV3-2) and TRBJ1-4; no firm D call. V was pared by 3 bases and J by 8 bases, with 7 bases between. The germline gives CDR1 LGHDT, CDR2 YNNKEL (reference sequence). This CDR3 has 12 residues. The CDR3 sequence is CASSHRGEKLFF. As DNA, the CDR3 is TGTGCCAGCAGCCACCGCGGGGAAAAACTGTTTTTT.

J is TRBJ2-2 and V is TRBV3-1 (or the pseudogene TRBV3-2), with TRBD2 as a possible D gene (6 bases). The CDR3 length is 14 residues. With 2 bases removed from V and 3 bases from J, the gap between germline ends came to 7 bases. The germline gives CDR1 LGHDT, CDR2 YNNKEL (reference sequence). The CDR3, as DNA: TGTGCCAGCAGCCAAAGACTAGACACCGGGGAGCTGTTTTTT. Protein sequence: CASSQRLDTGELFF.